A single sample is the source of the 24 T cell receptor beta chains below, sequenced in a study of blood T cell repertoires in COVID-19. Repertoires were generated with immunoSEQ multiplex PCR, while TCRdb's copy carries only in-frame clones and drops some. This sample has around 240,000 clones; around 88% occur once, and the top ten carry 2% to 2.5%. The specimen was PBMCs or T cells enriched from blood (not recorded which). These receptors came from a woman aged 45-65 years who had recovered from COVID-19.

V and J are TRBV12-3 or TRBV12-4 and TRBJ1-2; tentative D call: TRBD1 (6 bases). The V end was cut by 6 bases, the J end by 8 bases, with 13 bases between. This CDR3 region has 12 residues. The DNA of the CDR3 is TGTGCCAGCAGCCCTGGACAGAGAGGCTACACCTTC. It is translated as CASSPGQRGYTF.

This chain connects TRBV5-1 to TRBJ1-3; D gene uncertain. The CDR3 contains 14 residues. Germline V gives CDR1 SGHRS, CDR2 YFSETQ. V shed 4 bases and J shed 1 base, with 9 bases lying between them. CDR3 in DNA: TGCGCCAGCAGCCCGGTACCGTCTGGAAACACCATATATTTT. This encodes CASSPVPSGNTIYF. The full variable domain, in which reference TRBV5-1 and TRBJ1-3 provide the parts outside the CDR3, is KAGVTQTPRYLIKTRGQQVTLSCSPISGHRSVSWYQQTPGQGLQFLFEYFSETQRNKGNFPGRFSGRQFSNSRSEMNVSTLELGDSALYLCASSPVPSGNTIYFGEGSWLTVV.

On this clone itself: This may arise from a read error, as a much more abundant clone is one base away. This chain connects TRBV4-2 to TRBJ2-1; D is perhaps TRBD2 (7 bases). The germline V and J ends were trimmed by 1 base and 3 bases, with 10 bases remaining between them. Germline V lookup: CDR1 LGHNA, CDR2 YNFKEQ. CDR3 length: 15 amino acids. This chain's CDR3 is CASSQAGGFYNEQFF. The CDR3 DNA reads TGTGCCAGCAGCCAAGCGGGGGGCTTCTACAATGAGCAGTTCTTC.

V is TRBV7-9 and J is TRBJ2-5; perhaps TRBD2 as D (7 bases). The length of the CDR3 is 14 residues. Germline assignment: CDR1 SEHNR and CDR2 FQNEAQ (reference sequence). V was cut by 4 bases and J by 7 bases, with 16 bases left in between. This CDR3 reads CASSWGGGPGTQYF. CDR3 coding DNA: TGTGCCAGCAGCTGGGGAGGGGGGCCTGGGACCCAGTACTTC.

The rearrangement uses TRBV5-4 and TRBJ1-1; D unresolved. The CDR3 length is 13 residues. Trimming removed 6 bases at V and 6 bases at J, with 15 bases between. Looked up from germline, CDR1 is SGHNT and CDR2 is YYREEE (reference sequence). The DNA of the CDR3 is TGTGCCAGCACCTACCCCCCCCACCCTGAAGCTTTCTTT. It specifies CASTYPPHPEAFF.

The table lists this clone with a count of one. The rearrangement links TRBV19 to TRBJ2-5, with 8 bases matching TRBD1. The CDR3 loop spans 14 amino acids. Germline V gene sequence: CDR1 LNHDA, CDR2 SQIVND (reference sequence). J was trimmed by 2 bases and V by 6 bases; bases with no gene match: 5. In DNA, the CDR3 is TGTGCCAGTAGCCGGGACAGGAATCAAGAGACCCAGTACTTC. The encoded protein is CASSRDRNQETQYF.

The rearrangement joins TRBV11-3 to TRBJ2-7, with 9 nucleotides matching TRBD1. Germline CDR1 is SGHNT and CDR2 is YENEEA. The length of the CDR3 is 18 residues. Trimming cost V 5 bases and J 1 base; bases outside gene matches: 15. The CDR3 DNA is TGTGCCAGCAGCAACGGACAGGGGAAGGGAAGGGGGTCCTACGAGCAGTACTTC. Translating gives CASSNGQGKGRGSYEQYF.

This clone showed up just once. The chain employs TRBV6-1 and TRBJ2-4, with TRBD1 identical over 9 bases. The trim removed 4 bases at V and 1 base at J, leaving 8 bases unmatched. The CDR3 has 17 amino acids. CDR1 is MNHNS and CDR2 is SASEGT in the germline V gene. The CDR3 loop is CASSGHRTGEAKNIQYF. The CDR3 bases are TGTGCCAGCAGTGGGCATAGGACAGGGGAGGCCAAAAACATTCAGTACTTC.

This clone was picked up one time. This chain connects TRBV3-1 (or the pseudogene TRBV3-2) to TRBJ1-2; 7 nucleotides align to TRBD1. The CDR3 consists of 15 residues. The germline CDR1 and CDR2 sequences are LGHDT and YNNKEL (reference sequence). The V and J ends lost 4 bases and 5 bases, in that order; junction bases with no gene match: 10. The CDR3 DNA is TGTGCCAGCAGCCCCGCAGCGACAGGGCGGTATGGCTACACCTTC. It is translated as CASSPAATGRYGYTF.

The CDR3 is CAWSVQGYDGYTF. The CDR3 DNA sequence: TGTGCCTGGAGTGTCCAGGGGTACGATGGCTACACCTTC. The chain carries TRBV30 and TRBJ1-2; a weak D match, TRBD1 (6 bases). Germline values: CDR1 GTSNPN, CDR2 SVGIG (reference sequence). The CDR3 runs to 13 residues. Trimming shortened V by 0 bases and J by 6 bases, and 11 bases separated the two germline ends.

The chain uses TRBV29-1 and TRBJ1-1, with 9 positions matching TRBD1. Germline V gene lookup returns CDR1 SQVTM and CDR2 ANQGSEA. V lost 5 bases to trimming and J lost 4 bases; unmatched junction nucleotides: 8. The CDR3 is 14 residues long. The CDR3 DNA is TGCAGCGTTTGCACCGGGACAGGGTGCACTGAAGCTTTCTTT. Protein product: CSVCTGTGCTEAFF.

The genes are TRBV29-1 and TRBJ2-7; TRBD2 aligns across 14 bases. The germline CDR1 and CDR2 sequences are SQVTM and ANQGSEA. CDR3 size: 14 residues. V lost 6 bases and J lost 5; bases outside the gene matches: 6. As DNA, the CDR3 is TGCAGCGTGGTACCGGGACTAGCGGGAGACGAGCAGTACTTC. This gives the protein CSVVPGLAGDEQYF.

The rearrangement uses TRBV18 and TRBJ2-3; perhaps TRBD1 as D (7 bases). This CDR3 has 17 residues. The V end lost 0 bases, the J end lost 6 bases, and 19 bases lay between the germline ends. CDR1 and CDR2 from the germline V gene are KGHSH and LQKENI. DNA for the CDR3: TGTGCCAGCTCACCACCAGGGGGCGAGGGAGGAAAGGATACGCAGTATTTT. Encoded protein: CASSPPGGEGGKDTQYF.

V and J are TRBV5-1 and TRBJ2-2, with 8 bases identical to TRBD2. V was clipped by 4 bases and J by 5 bases; unmatched bases: 13. The CDR3 extends over 17 amino acids. The V gene's germline CDR1 is SGHRS and CDR2 YFSETQ. The CDR3 nucleotides are TGCGCCAGCAGCCTGGGACCGGCGGGAGGAGATACCGGGGAGCTGTTTTTT. This codes for CASSLGPAGGDTGELFF.

The chain combines TRBV19 with TRBJ2-5, with 13 bases that match TRBD2. This CDR3 has 13 residues. Germline CDR1 reads LNHDA; CDR2 reads SQIVND (reference sequence). V lost 6 bases and J lost 5; bases outside the gene matches: 0. In nucleotides, the CDR3 is TGTGCCAGTAGACTAGCGGGAGGGGAGACCCAGTACTTC. Its translation is CASRLAGGETQYF.

This chain connects TRBV24-1 to TRBJ2-2; 7 bases line up with TRBD2. Germline loops: CDR1 KGHDR, CDR2 SFDVKD. V lost 1 base, J lost 1 base, and 2 bases stayed unmatched. This CDR3 is built from 16 residues. CDR3 DNA sequence: TGTGCCACCAGTGATTTTATAGCGGGGAACACCGGGGAGCTGTTTTTT. Translating gives CATSDFIAGNTGELFF.

This chain connects TRBV7-2 to TRBJ1-6; tentative D call: TRBD1 (6 bases). The V gene lost 1 base and the J gene lost 7 bases, with 11 bases spanning the gap. CDR3 length: 15 residues. CDR1 and CDR2 from the germline V gene are SGHTA and FQGNSA. CDR3 amino acids: CASSLGGQTNSPLHF. The CDR3 DNA is TGTGCCAGCAGCTTAGGAGGACAGACGAATTCACCCCTCCACTTT.

The chain employs TRBV12-3 or TRBV12-4 and TRBJ2-1, with 8 bases identical to TRBD1. V lost 4 bases to trimming and J lost 15 bases; unmatched junction nucleotides: 8. This CDR3 comprises 12 residues. CDR3 region: CASSSTGQGAFF. As DNA, the CDR3 is TGTGCCAGCAGTTCGACCGGACAGGGTGCGTTCTTC.

The chain employs TRBV5-8 and TRBJ2-1; TRBD2 matches at 14 bases. J gave up 12 bases and V 4 bases, and 24 bases lay outside the gene matches. The CDR3 has 20 amino acids. The V gene's germline CDR1 is SGHTS and CDR2 YDEGEE. CDR3 sequence reads: CASSRGRILVGTSGSGGQFF. CDR3 nucleotide sequence: TGTGCCAGCAGCCGCGGACGGATCCTAGTTGGGACTAGCGGGAGTGGAGGGCAGTTCTTC.

The genes are TRBV19 and TRBJ1-1; 9 bases agree with TRBD1. Germline loops: CDR1 LNHDA, CDR2 SQIVND (reference sequence). The CDR3 has 14 residues. J was trimmed by 2 bases and V by 8 bases; bases with no gene match: 6. The CDR3 loop reads CASGQGFSNTEAFF. The CDR3 coding sequence is TGTGCCAGTGGACAGGGGTTTAGTAACACTGAAGCTTTCTTT.

The chain joins TRBV1 to TRBJ2-2; the table names TRBD2, a call not compared with the DNA. TRBV1 is flagged as a pseudogene. The CDR3 has 16 residues. The CDR3 nucleotides are TGCACCAGCAGCCATTGTGTAGCGGCGAACACCGGGGAGCTGTTTTTT. This encodes CTSSHCVAANTGELFF.

The chain combines TRBV28 with TRBJ2-1; D is possibly TRBD2 (5 bases). Germline CDR1 MDHEN, CDR2 SYDVKM. The CDR3 consists of 11 residues. Trimming shortened V by 5 bases and J by 10 bases, and 9 bases separated the two germline ends. Here the CDR3 DNA reads TGTGCCAGCAGTCCAACTAGAGAGCAGTTCTTC. As protein: CASSPTREQFF.

This clone came up a few times. This chain links TRBV19 with TRBJ1-1; D is undetermined. V lost 8 bases to trimming and J lost 6 bases, with 16 bases between them. The germline V gene encodes CDR1 LNHDA and CDR2 SQIVND (reference sequence). The CDR3 totals 13 residues. CDR3 DNA sequence: TGTGCCAGTGGGTACGGGAGGCTCGCTGAAGCTTTCTTT. This sequence encodes CASGYGRLAEAFF.

This chain joins TRBV5-5 and TRBJ2-3; TRBD1 aligns across 8 bases. The CDR3 totals 18 residues. Germline trimming cut 0 bases from V and 3 bases from J; bases unmatched to any gene: 12. Germline V gene lookup returns CDR1 SGHKS and CDR2 YYEKEE (reference sequence). For the CDR3, the DNA is TGTGCCAGCAGCTTGGGGACCAACGCAGGGGGCAGGACAGATACGCAGTATTTT. As protein: CASSLGTNAGGRTDTQYF.